The TCR beta chain described here comes from a study of CD8+CD57+ T cells in acquired aplastic anemia. General observations from the study: Approximately 29 was the count of CD8+ CDR3 sequences that patients shared with controls.

The germline V and J ends were trimmed by 6 bases and 7 bases, with 10 bases remaining between them. The germline CDR1 and CDR2 sequences are SQVTM and ANQGSEA. CDR3 length equals 11 residues. This clonotype was seen only once. The antigen is not known. All patients picked for sequencing had shown, by flow cytometry, an expansion of CD8+CD57+ cells. CDR3 and TCR beta VDJ profiling relied on genomic DNA as the template. TCRdb called the reads again in MiXCR, with one record for every CDR3 protein. The sample includes tens of thousands of distinct CDR3 sequences, approximately 57% seen only once; the top ten take 45% to 65%.

The receptor's source is a human donor with aplastic anemia. The chain recombines TRBV29-1 with TRBJ2-1; unclear D gene. The sample comprised sorted CD4+, CD8+, or CD8+CD57+ T cells (not recorded which) from PBMCs. The CDR3 region is CSVWDENEQFF. CDR3 sequence (DNA): TGCAGCGTCTGGGATGAAAATGAGCAGTTCTTC.